This T cell receptor beta chain was profiled in a study of cytomegalovirus exposure and HLA in healthy donors. Study-level background: The study's early data release held tens of millions of unique TCRs from HLA-typed donors. Points from the study as a whole: A later analysis reportedly identified an Asian-associated ancestry cluster as carrying fewer N-insertions than the approximately 640-donor mean. When analyzed later, a missense DCLRE1C variant was found to be linked to TCR beta V- and J-gene trimming.

This PCR relied on a set of 60 Vbeta primers and 13 Jbeta primers. Produced via immunoSEQ multiplex PCR; TCRdb's table is partial and in-frame only. The top ten clones hold roughly 10% of a sample with 120,000 or so clones, about 81% of them seen once. Note on this clone: Its antigen is as yet unknown.

The CDR3 totals 15 residues. The junction had 12 bases not matched to a gene; V was cut back by 6 bases and J by 5 bases. Germline assignment: CDR1 MNHEY and CDR2 SVGAGI. The TCR comes from a woman aged 45-60 years in good health and CMV-seropositive. The chain joins TRBV6-5 to TRBJ1-2; 7 bases align to TRBD1. Material: PBMCs. As DNA, the CDR3 is TGTGCCAGCAGAAAATGGGACAGTGGGGCTTATGGCTACACCTTC. Its translation: CASRKWDSGAYGYTF.